A selection of T cell receptor beta chains follows, all from one sample in a study of T cells in Graves' hyperthyroidism and ophthalmopathy. TCRdb independently ran MiXCR on the multiplex PCR reads; one entry per CDR3 protein. In the table there are some 510,000 distinct CDR3 sequences, 46% of which are singletons. Sequencing was performed on peripheral blood or thyroid tissue (not recorded which). The receptors originated from a woman younger than 30 with Graves' hyperthyroidism. The CDR3 runs from the conserved cysteine through the conserved F or W. D genes are given only for firm matches. The size of a clone is reported for some rows only, either as once, few or many, or as a class for expanded clones.

v_gene	d_gene	j_gene	abundance	CDR3nt	CDR3aa
TRBV6-5	.	TRBJ2-7	many	TGTGCCAGCAGTTACCAGTTCGGCGAGCAGTACTTC	CASSYQFGEQYF
TRBV29-1	.	TRBJ1-4	.	TGCAGTGCTAGAAGGAGGCATAATGAAAAACTGTTTTTT	CSARRRHNEKLFF
TRBV15	TRBD1	TRBJ1-1	.	TGTGCCACCAGCAGAGTGAGAGGACAGGCCGAAGCTTTCTTT	CATSRVRGQAEAFF
TRBV29-1	TRBD1	TRBJ2-2	few	TGCAGCGTTGGCCAGGGGGACACCGGGGAGCTGTTTTTT	CSVGQGDTGELFF
TRBV7-8	TRBD1	TRBJ2-5	.	TGTGCCAGCAGCCCCCTCGGACAGGGCGGAGAAGAGACCCAGTACTTC	CASSPLGQGGEETQYF
TRBV6-1	.	TRBJ1-1	.	TGTGCCAGCAGTGTACCAGGGTTTACTGAAGCTTTCTTT	CASSVPGFTEAFF
TRBV5-4	.	TRBJ1-1	many	TGTGCCAGCAGCTTGGATCTGGGGAACACTGAAGCTTTCTTT	CASSLDLGNTEAFF
TRBV9	.	TRBJ2-2	.	TGTGCCAGCAGCGTGCCCGGGGAGCTGTTTTTT	CASSVPGELFF
TRBV29-1	TRBD2	TRBJ2-7	.	TGCAGCGTCCGGGGACTAGCGGGACTCCACTACGAGCAGTACTTC	CSVRGLAGLHYEQYF
TRBV5-8	.	TRBJ1-2	few	TGTGCCAGCAGCTTGGTTCGGTCCTATGGCTACACCTTC	CASSLVRSYGYTF
TRBV7-6	.	TRBJ2-5	few	TGTGCCAGCAGCCAAGCCCAGTCGATAGGGTACCAAGAGACCCAGTACTTC	CASSQAQSIGYQETQYF
TRBV29-1	.	TRBJ1-1	.	TGCAGCGTTTGGAGTGGGGCGGTCACTGAAGCTTTCTTT	CSVWSGAVTEAFF
TRBV29-1	.	TRBJ2-7	.	TGCAGCGTAGGAGGGGTCGACGAGCAGTACTTC	CSVGGVDEQYF
TRBV20-1	.	TRBJ1-4	.	TGCAGTGCTATCCGGGACCTTAATGAAAAACTGTTTTTT	CSAIRDLNEKLFF
TRBV7-8	.	TRBJ2-2	.	TGTGCCAGCAGCTCCAACGGACAGGAGCTGTTTTTT	CASSSNGQELFF
TRBV7-2	TRBD2	TRBJ2-5	.	TGTGCCAGCAGTGGAGGAAGCGGGAGGGGTGAGACCCAGTACTTC	CASSGGSGRGETQYF
TRBV15	.	TRBJ2-7	.	TGTGCCACCAGCAGAGTACAGGGTGAGGGCTACGAGCAGTACTTC	CATSRVQGEGYEQYF
TRBV20-1	.	TRBJ1-2	once	TGCAGTGCTAGAGTCAGGGGAGCTAACTATGGCTACACCTTC	CSARVRGANYGYTF
TRBV24-1	TRBD1	TRBJ1-4	many	TGTGCCACCAGTGATTGTCGGACAGGAAGGGGTGTAAAACTGTTTTTT	CATSDCRTGRGVKLFF
TRBV7-9	.	TRBJ2-6	many	TGTGCCAGCAGCTCCTATCGGGTGGCTGGGGCCAACGTCCTGACTTTC	CASSSYRVAGANVLTF
TRBV7-9	TRBD2	TRBJ2-5	few	TGTGCCAGCAGCTTAGCGCTCCTAGCGGGATACCAAGAGACCCAGTACTTC	CASSLALLAGYQETQYF
TRBV20-1	.	TRBJ1-1	.	TGCAGTGCACCACCGGGACGGACTGAAGCTTTCTTT	CSAPPGRTEAFF
TRBV7-9	.	TRBJ2-5	many	TGTGCCAGCAGCTGGGGACGGTCACAAGAGACCCAGTACTTC	CASSWGRSQETQYF
TRBV2	.	TRBJ1-6	many	TGTGCCAGCAGTATACAGGGTTGGGAGTCACCCCTCCACTTT	CASSIQGWESPLHF
TRBV20-1	TRBD2	TRBJ2-5	.	TGCAGTGCTAGAGATCTCAGCGGGAGGGTGGTGGAGACCCAGTACTTC	CSARDLSGRVVETQYF
TRBV10-3	.	TRBJ2-7	once	TGTGCCAGCAAGGAGGGAGAAGTCTCCTACGAGCAGTACTTC	CASKEGEVSYEQYF
TRBV24-1	TRBD1	TRBJ1-2	.	TGTGCCACCAGTGACCGGACAGGGGGGTATGGCTACACCTTC	CATSDRTGGYGYTF
TRBV29-1	.	TRBJ1-5	.	TGCAGTGACTGGGGGGGTCAGCCCCAGCATTTT	CSDWGGQPQHF
TRBV10-3	.	TRBJ1-5	.	TGTGCCATCAGTGAGCGAACTAGCGGGAATCAGCCCCAGCATTTT	CAISERTSGNQPQHF
TRBV20-1	.	TRBJ2-5	many	TGCAGTGCTAGACTAGGAGACCCACAAGAGACCCAGTACTTC	CSARLGDPQETQYF
TRBV7-2	.	TRBJ1-5	few	TGTGCCAGCAGTCTCAACAGGGATAGCAATCAGCCCCAGCATTTT	CASSLNRDSNQPQHF
TRBV6-1	TRBD2	TRBJ2-7	few	TGTGCCAGCAGTGAGATCGCTAGCGGGAGCCAGTACTTC	CASSEIASGSQYF
TRBV7-9	.	TRBJ1-3	.	TGTGCCAGCACTCAACAAACAGGGTCTGGAAACACCATATATTTT	CASTQQTGSGNTIYF
TRBV12-3/TRBV12-4	.	TRBJ1-3	few	TGTGCCAGCAGTCCGGGGGACCGAGGCTCTGGAAACACCATATATTTT	CASSPGDRGSGNTIYF
TRBV15	.	TRBJ1-5	once	TGTGCCACCAGCAGGACAGGCGCTCAGCCCCAGCATTTT	CATSRTGAQPQHF
TRBV19	.	TRBJ2-7	once	TGTGCCAGTAGTATAGGAGGCCACAATGAGCAGTACTTC	CASSIGGHNEQYF
TRBV7-2	.	TRBJ1-6	many	TGTGCCAGCAGCTTAGAAGGGGGTAATTCACCCCTCCACTTT	CASSLEGGNSPLHF
TRBV20-1	.	TRBJ1-2	.	TGCAGTGCTACGGGGTTCGAGGGGGTCGGCACCTTC	CSATGFEGVGTF
TRBV24-1	.	TRBJ2-7	many	TGTGCCACCAGTGATTTGCACCACGAGCAGTACTTC	CATSDLHHEQYF
TRBV5-1	TRBD2	TRBJ2-7	.	TGCGCCAGCAGCTCCACTGGGACTAGCGGGAGAGCGGCCGAGCAGTACTTC	CASSSTGTSGRAAEQYF
TRBV2	.	TRBJ1-2	many	TGTGCCAGCAGTGATAGGGGGGCGATCTATGGCTACACCTTC	CASSDRGAIYGYTF
TRBV19	.	TRBJ1-2	.	TGTGCCAGTAGTATAGACAGGGGTACTAACTATGGCTACACCTTC	CASSIDRGTNYGYTF
TRBV7-2	TRBD2	TRBJ2-7	.	TGTGCCAGCAGTGCAACCATTGGGGCTAGCGGCACCTACGAGCAGTACTTC	CASSATIGASGTYEQYF
TRBV20-1	.	TRBJ1-5	.	TGCAGTGCTAGTGTGGATCAGCCCCAGCATTTT	CSASVDQPQHF
TRBV11-2	.	TRBJ2-5	.	TGTGCCAGCAGCTCCTTGGATTGGGGCGGGCAAGAGACCCAGTACTTC	CASSSLDWGGQETQYF
TRBV24-1	.	TRBJ2-1	.	TGTGCCACCAGTCCAGGGCATGAGCAGTTCTTC	CATSPGHEQFF
TRBV20-1	.	TRBJ2-5	few	TGCAGTGCTCCGAGACTAGACCAAGAGACCCAGTACTTC	CSAPRLDQETQYF
TRBV7-6	.	TRBJ2-5	.	TGTGCCAGCAGCTTAGTTGGCGGGACGGTAGAGACCCAGTACTTC	CASSLVGGTVETQYF
TRBV7-9	.	TRBJ1-6	few	TGCGCCAGCAGCCAAGAAGGGCCCCGTGGCTCACCCCTCCACTTT	CASSQEGPRGSPLHF